What follows are 18 T cell receptor beta chains derived from one specimen sequenced in a study of cytomegalovirus exposure and HLA in healthy donors. Some clones are missing from TCRdb's copy, which holds only in-frame ones; the method was immunoSEQ multiplex PCR. The table has 160,000 or so clones, almost 85% seen once. Sequencing was carried out using PBMCs. The receptors derive from a man aged 25 to 45 in good health and CMV-seropositive.

V is TRBV15 and J is TRBJ2-5; a weak D match, TRBD1 (6 bases). V lost 1 base, J lost 5 bases, and 11 bases lay in between. The CDR3 runs 14 residues. Germline V gene sequence: CDR1 LNHNV, CDR2 YYDKDF (reference sequence). CDR3 protein: CATSRGRGRETQYF. The CDR3 DNA reads as TGTGCCACCAGCAGAGGCAGGGGCAGGGAGACCCAGTACTTC.

The genes are TRBV18 and TRBJ1-5; 11 bases line up with TRBD1. The CDR3 runs 15 residues. V lost 0 bases and J lost 5; bases outside the gene matches: 0. Germline V CDR1 and CDR2: KGHSH, LQKENI. CDR3 sequence (DNA): TGTGCCAGCTCACCACCGGACAGGGGGCATCAGCCCCAGCATTTT. Its translation: CASSPPDRGHQPQHF.

CDR3 in amino acids: CASSIEGDSEQFF. The CDR3 DNA reads TGTGCCAGTAGTATAGAAGGAGACTCCGAGCAGTTCTTC. This chain joins TRBV19 and TRBJ2-1; D is undetermined. The CDR3 extends over 13 amino acids. Germline V gene lookup returns CDR1 LNHDA and CDR2 SQIVND (reference sequence). The germline V and J ends were trimmed by 0 bases and 10 bases, with 10 bases remaining between them.

The V gene is TRBV27, the J gene TRBJ1-4; D perhaps matches TRBD1 (6 bases). This CDR3 contains 15 residues. V was pared by 4 bases and J by 7 bases, with 16 bases between. In germline, CDR1 is MNHEY, CDR2 SMNVEV (reference sequence). CDR3 in DNA: TGTGCCAGCAGTTCCCAGGGGCCCATGGGTGAAAAACTGTTTTTT. Its translation is CASSSQGPMGEKLFF.

The rearrangement uses TRBV7-9 and TRBJ1-2; tentatively, D is TRBD1 (6 bases). The CDR3 spans 14 residues. CDR1 is SEHNR, CDR2 FQNEAQ, per germline (reference sequence). Trimming took off 5 bases at V and 11 bases at J, with 21 bases between the two ends. The CDR3 DNA is TGTGCCAGCAGCCCAACGGACAGCTACTTCGGGTACACCTTC. Translating it yields CASSPTDSYFGYTF.

This rearrangement joins TRBV9 to TRBJ2-3; tentative D call: TRBD2 (5 bases). Trimming shortened V by 3 bases and J by 2 bases, and 13 bases separated the two germline ends. Germline values: CDR1 SGDLS, CDR2 YYNGEE. The CDR3 is 15 residues long. The CDR3 DNA sequence: TGTGCCAGCAGCGGAGGGTCGGACCCCACAGATACGCAGTATTTT. This translates into CASSGGSDPTDTQYF.

The CDR3 spells CASSRGWMASGSYNEQFF. The CDR3 DNA reads as TGCGCCAGCAGCCGTGGGTGGATGGCTAGCGGCTCCTACAATGAGCAGTTCTTC. V is TRBV4-1 and J is TRBJ2-1; 7 bases line up with TRBD2. This CDR3 has 18 amino acids. The V gene's germline CDR1 is MGHRA and CDR2 YSYEKL. The V segment lost 4 bases and the J segment 0 bases; nucleotides outside the gene matches: 12.

The chain combines TRBV5-6 with TRBJ1-2, with 8 nucleotides matching TRBD1. Per the germline V gene, CDR1 is SGHDT and CDR2 is YYEEEE. The CDR3 has 13 residues. Trimming at V came to 4 bases and at J to 7 bases, leaving 6 bases not matched to a gene. CDR3 sequence (DNA): TGTGCCAGCAGCACTGGACAGGGAGGTGGCTACACCTTC. Translation gives CASSTGQGGGYTF. The full variable domain, with the rest looked up from reference TRBV5-6 and TRBJ1-2, is DAGVTQSPTHLIKTRGQQVTLRCSPKSGHDTVSWYQQALGQGPQFIFQYYEEEERQRGNFPDRFSGHQFPNYSSELNVNALLLGDSALYLCASSTGQGGGYTFGSGTRLTVV.

The gene calls are TRBV10-1 and TRBJ2-1; no firm D call. The CDR3 is 11 residues long. Deletions cut 8 bases from V and 6 bases from J, with 8 bases between. The V gene's germline CDR1 is WNHNN and CDR2 SYGVQD (reference sequence). As DNA, the CDR3 is TGCGCCAGCGGCCCCCCCAATGAGCAGTTCTTC. This gives the protein CASGPPNEQFF.

This chain connects TRBV28 to TRBJ2-5; 8 nucleotides align to TRBD1. V shed 2 bases and J 9 bases; nucleotides not matched to a gene: 5. The CDR3 consists of 13 residues. Germline V gives CDR1 MDHEN, CDR2 SYDVKM. For the CDR3, the DNA is TGTGCCAGCAGTTTAGGACAGGGAATGGCCCAGTACTTC. This gives the protein CASSLGQGMAQYF.

The J gene is TRBJ1-5, the V gene TRBV4-1, with D tentatively TRBD1 (6 bases). The CDR3 has 16 residues. Deletions cut 4 bases from V and 3 bases from J, with 16 bases between. The germline CDR1 and CDR2 sequences are MGHRA and YSYEKL. The CDR3, as DNA: TGCGCCAGCAGCCCAATTCCCAGACAGGTCAATCAGCCCCAGCATTTT. It specifies CASSPIPRQVNQPQHF.

This clone was observed once. The chain is built from TRBV4-1 and TRBJ1-1; D unresolved. The CDR3 sequence is 14 residues long. Deletions cut 4 bases from V and 1 base from J, with 10 bases between. In germline, CDR1 is MGHRA, CDR2 YSYEKL. The CDR3 is CASSPAGSNTEAFF. The CDR3 coding sequence is TGCGCCAGCAGCCCCGCGGGCTCGAACACTGAAGCTTTCTTT.

The genes are TRBV5-1 and TRBJ2-7, with TRBD2 identical over 14 bases. V shed 3 bases, J shed 1 base, and the junction held 12 bases outside the gene matches. CDR1 is SGHRS and CDR2 is YFSETQ in the germline V gene. The length of the CDR3 is 19 residues. The DNA for the CDR3 is TGCGCCAGCAGCTGGCGGGACAGGGGACTAGCGGGAGAGTCCTACGAGCAGTACTTC. Amino acids: CASSWRDRGLAGESYEQYF.

The chain is built from TRBV2 and TRBJ2-7; 10 nucleotides match TRBD1. J was trimmed by 6 bases and V by 6 bases; bases with no gene match: 14. The CDR3 is made up of 16 amino acids. Germline values: CDR1 SNHLY, CDR2 FYNNEI. CDR3 in amino acids: CASRDLGTGDLGEQYF. The CDR3 coding sequence is TGTGCCAGCAGGGACCTAGGGACAGGGGATTTGGGCGAGCAGTACTTC.

The CDR3: CASSPPGQPTCDEQYF. The CDR3, as DNA: TGTGCCAGTAGTCCCCCGGGACAGCCGACCTGCGACGAGCAGTACTTC. This chain connects TRBV19 to TRBJ2-7; 7 nucleotides agree with TRBD1. Germline V gives CDR1 LNHDA, CDR2 SQIVND (reference sequence). The CDR3 has 16 amino acids. J lost 5 bases, V lost 5 bases, and 15 bases had no gene match.

This clone has a handful of counts. DNA of the CDR3: TGTGCCAGTAGTAAGACAGGGACAGGGACTAACTATGGCTACACCTTC. Amino acids: CASSKTGTGTNYGYTF. V is TRBV19 and J is TRBJ1-2; 9 bases align to TRBD1. The V and J ends lost 4 bases and 0 bases, in that order; junction bases with no gene match: 6. This CDR3 comprises 16 residues. Germline-derived CDR1 and CDR2 are LNHDA and SQIVND (reference sequence). Combining the CDR3 with reference TRBV19 and TRBJ1-2 gives the whole variable domain DGGITQSPKYLFRKEGQNVTLSCEQNLNHDAMYWYRQDPGQGLRLIYYSQIVNDFQKGDIAEGYSVSREKKESFPLTVTSAQKNPTAFYLCASSKTGTGTNYGYTFGSGTRLTVV.

This clone has a single count. The chain links TRBV4-3 to TRBJ2-7, with D perhaps matching TRBD1 (6 bases). Germline V gene lookup returns CDR1 LGHNA and CDR2 YSLEER. The CDR3 totals 16 residues. Deletions cut 1 base from V and 1 base from J, with 14 bases between. The CDR3 DNA reads as TGCGCCAGCAGCCAAGCGTTCAGGGGAAGGTCCTACGAGCAGTACTTC. It translates to CASSQAFRGRSYEQYF.

This chain connects TRBV5-1 to TRBJ1-1; TRBD1 is a possible D gene (5 bases). The V gene's germline CDR1 is SGHRS and CDR2 YFSETQ. V shed 6 bases and J shed 5 bases, with 14 bases lying between them. The CDR3 spans 13 residues. This CDR3 reads CASTLDQGTEAFF. The CDR3 region has the DNA TGCGCCAGCACCCTAGATCAGGGTACTGAAGCTTTCTTT.